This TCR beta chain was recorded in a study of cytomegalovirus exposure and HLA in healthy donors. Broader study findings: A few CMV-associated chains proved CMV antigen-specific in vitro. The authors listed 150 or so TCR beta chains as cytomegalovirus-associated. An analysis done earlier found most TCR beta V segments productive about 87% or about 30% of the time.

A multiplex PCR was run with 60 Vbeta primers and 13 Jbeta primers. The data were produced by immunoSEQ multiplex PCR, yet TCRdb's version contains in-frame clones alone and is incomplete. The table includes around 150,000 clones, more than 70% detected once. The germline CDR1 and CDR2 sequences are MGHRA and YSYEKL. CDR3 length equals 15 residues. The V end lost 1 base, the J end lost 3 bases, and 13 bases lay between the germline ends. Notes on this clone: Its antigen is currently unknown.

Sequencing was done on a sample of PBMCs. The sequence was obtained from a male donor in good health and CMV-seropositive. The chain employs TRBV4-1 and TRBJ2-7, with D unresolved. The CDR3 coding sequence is TGCGCCAGCAGCCAAGCCCCCCTTGGGCTCTACGAGCAGTACTTC. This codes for CASSQAPLGLYEQYF.